One sample yielded the 30 T cell receptor beta chains listed below, sequenced in a study of cytomegalovirus exposure and HLA in healthy donors. Profiling relied on immunoSEQ multiplex PCR, and the TCRdb table lists in-frame clones only, not all of them. The sample contains roughly 120,000 clones, over 75% of which appear only once. The sample consisted of PBMCs. These receptors all come from a woman aged 18-30 years in good health and CMV-seropositive.

The V gene is TRBV11-2, the J gene TRBJ2-1; maybe TRBD1 (6 bases). V was pared by 1 base and J by 3 bases, with 10 bases between. The CDR3 consists of 15 residues. Germline CDR1 and CDR2: SGHAT and FQNNGV. CDR3 coding DNA: TGTGCCAGCAGCTTAGTGGACAGAGACTACAATGAGCAGTTCTTC. This codes for CASSLVDRDYNEQFF.

The chain recombines TRBV4-1 with TRBJ1-1; 11 bases are a match to TRBD1. The CDR3 totals 18 residues. Losses at the gene ends were 0 bases for V and 5 bases for J; bases not matched to a gene: 11. Germline CDR1 is MGHRA and CDR2 is YSYEKL. The CDR3 region is CASSQEPGTGGALTEAFF. In DNA form, the CDR3 reads TGCGCCAGCAGCCAAGAACCCGGGACAGGGGGTGCTTTAACTGAAGCTTTCTTT.

The rearrangement links TRBV6-1 to TRBJ2-7; tentative D call: TRBD1 (5 bases). Trimming took off 0 bases at V and 6 bases at J, with 12 bases between the two ends. The length of the CDR3 is 14 residues. CDR1 is MNHNS, CDR2 SASEGT, per germline. The CDR3 DNA reads as TGTGCCAGCAGTGAAGCGCAGGGAATCTTCGAGCAGTACTTC. Translation gives CASSEAQGIFEQYF.

This chain links TRBV30 with TRBJ1-2, with D possibly matching TRBD1 (6 bases). CDR1 is GTSNPN and CDR2 is SVGIG in the germline V gene (reference sequence). V lost 5 bases and J 8 bases, leaving 15 bases between the germline ends. This CDR3 spans 12 amino acids. The CDR3 is CAWGQMDWGYTF. CDR3 coding DNA: TGTGCCTGGGGACAGATGGATTGGGGCTACACCTTC. Full variable domain (outside the CDR3, taken from reference TRBV30 and TRBJ1-2): SQTIHQWPATLVQPVGSPLSLECTVEGTSNPNLYWYRQAAGRGLQLLFYSVGIGQISSEVPQNLSASRPQDRQFILSSKKLLLSDSGFYLCAWGQMDWGYTFGSGTRLTVV.

Regarding this clone: Mismatch with germline at one junction end may stem from a read error. J is TRBJ2-3 and V is TRBV7-7; possibly TRBD2 for D (6 bases). From germline, CDR1 is SSHAT and CDR2 FNYEAQ (reference sequence). The length of the CDR3 is 13 residues. This CDR3 reads CASSLGEADTQYF. As DNA, the CDR3 is TGTGCTAGCAGCTTAGGGGAGGCAGATACGCAGTATTTT.

The J gene is TRBJ2-3, the V gene TRBV6-5; 9 nucleotides agree with TRBD1. The CDR3 contains 14 residues. Germline CDR1 MNHEY, CDR2 SVGAGI. Unmatched junction bases numbered 3, after V lost 4 bases and J lost 4 bases. The CDR3 here is CASSLQGASDTQYF. The DNA for the CDR3 is TGTGCCAGCAGTTTACAGGGGGCATCAGATACGCAGTATTTT.

V and J are TRBV4-3 and TRBJ1-4; 11 nucleotides align to TRBD1. Germline-derived CDR1 and CDR2 are LGHNA and YSLEER. The J segment lost 7 bases and the V segment lost 4 bases, leaving 5 bases of the junction unmatched. There are 15 residues in the CDR3. CDR3 in DNA: TGCGCCAGCAGCCTTGGGGACAGGGGGACTGAAAAACTGTTTTTT. Protein: CASSLGDRGTEKLFF.

V and J are TRBV7-9 and TRBJ1-3, with TRBD1 matching 7 bases. Germline assignment: CDR1 SEHNR and CDR2 FQNEAQ (reference sequence). This CDR3 contains 18 residues. J was trimmed by 2 bases and V by 5 bases; bases with no gene match: 15. CDR3 sequence reads: CASSPRQGGKSAGNTIYF. The CDR3 DNA reads as TGTGCCAGCAGCCCCAGACAGGGTGGGAAAAGCGCTGGAAACACCATATATTTT.

This chain joins TRBV5-1 and TRBJ2-7, with 10 bases identical to TRBD1. CDR3 length: 13 amino acids. With 3 bases clipped from V and 9 bases from J, the junction kept 6 bases outside the gene matches. Germline lookup yields CDR1 SGHRS and CDR2 YFSETQ. Here the CDR3 reads CASSSGQGNRQYF. The CDR3 nucleotides read TGCGCCAGCAGCTCGGGACAGGGGAATAGGCAGTACTTC.

The chain joins TRBV19 to TRBJ1-1; TRBD1 might be the D (6 bases). Germline-derived CDR1 and CDR2 are LNHDA and SQIVND (reference sequence). This CDR3 spans 12 amino acids. V lost 7 bases, J lost 6 bases, and 12 bases lay in between. CDR3 coding DNA: TGTGCCAGTATCTCAGGGGTGGCTGAAGCTTTCTTT. This codes for CASISGVAEAFF.

This rearrangement joins TRBV11-3 to TRBJ2-1, with D perhaps matching TRBD2 (6 bases). Trimming stripped 5 bases from V and 0 bases from J, with 14 bases between. Germline V gives CDR1 SGHNT, CDR2 YENEEA. The CDR3 is 16 residues long. The CDR3 here is CASSLAGTLSYNEQFF. The CDR3, as DNA: TGTGCCAGCAGCCTTGCAGGGACTCTCTCCTACAATGAGCAGTTCTTC.

This rearrangement joins TRBV5-1 to TRBJ1-2, with D possibly being TRBD1 (6 bases). The CDR3 is 15 residues long. CDR1 and CDR2 (germline): SGHRS, YFSETQ. V was clipped by 5 bases and J by 4 bases, with 18 bases between them. CDR3 nucleotide sequence: TGCGCCAGCAGGGGTACGGGGGGCGCGGTCTATGGCTACACCTTC. It encodes CASRGTGGAVYGYTF.

This clone occurred a few times. The chain has TRBV6-5 and TRBJ1-1; D perhaps matches TRBD1 (5 bases). The CDR3 has 13 residues. V lost 2 bases, J lost 5 bases, and 9 bases lay in between. The V gene's germline CDR1 is MNHEY and CDR2 SVGAGI. This CDR3 reads CASSYGGITEAFF. CDR3 in DNA: TGTGCCAGCAGTTACGGGGGGATTACTGAAGCTTTCTTT.

The genes are TRBV20-1 and TRBJ2-1; tentatively, D is TRBD2 (6 bases). The CDR3 runs 11 residues. Germline CDR1 and CDR2: DFQATT and SNEGSKA (reference sequence). Between the trimmed V and J ends, which lost 5 bases and 15 bases, there was a span of 17 bases. The CDR3 region is CSALRGTSVFF. The CDR3 DNA reads TGCAGTGCTCTCCGGGGGACCTCAGTGTTCTTC.

The chain carries TRBV7-9 and TRBJ2-1, with 7 bases lining up with TRBD2. The CDR3 totals 16 residues. The V gene's germline CDR1 is SEHNR and CDR2 FQNEAQ (reference sequence). Unmatched junction bases numbered 11, after V lost 5 bases and J lost 4 bases. The CDR3 region has the DNA TGTGCCAGCAGCAGAATACTGGAGGGAGGGTACAATGAGCAGTTCTTC. Amino acid sequence: CASSRILEGGYNEQFF.

This clone was counted a single time. The rearrangement uses TRBV5-5 and TRBJ2-7, with D possibly matching TRBD1 (5 bases). The CDR3 has 15 amino acids. The germline V gene encodes CDR1 SGHKS and CDR2 YYEKEE (reference sequence). V lost 0 bases, J lost 0 bases, and 10 bases lay in between. CDR3 sequence (DNA): TGTGCCAGCAGCTTGGAGACAGTCTTCTCCTACGAGCAGTACTTC. Its protein product is CASSLETVFSYEQYF.

The chain combines TRBV11-2 with TRBJ2-1; 9 positions match TRBD1. This CDR3 is built from 15 residues. V dropped 5 bases and J dropped 6; count of bases not matched to a gene: 8. Germline V gene data show CDR1 as SGHAT and CDR2 as FQNNGV. CDR3 protein: CASSRTGTGTNEQFF. The CDR3 coding sequence is TGTGCCAGCAGCCGGACCGGGACAGGGACCAATGAGCAGTTCTTC.

The chain combines TRBV28 with TRBJ1-2; TRBD1 matches at 8 bases. There are 14 residues in the CDR3. After removal of 4 bases from V and 8 bases from J, the junction contained 9 bases not matched to a gene. Germline lookup yields CDR1 MDHEN and CDR2 SYDVKM. The CDR3 region has the DNA TGTGCCAGCAGTTCCCCCCGCAGGGGGCGGGGCTACACCTTC. It encodes CASSSPRRGRGYTF.

This clone came up a few times. The CDR3 loop is CASSPPGQGYEQYF. The CDR3 nucleotides read TGTGCCAGCTCACCACCGGGACAGGGATACGAGCAGTACTTC. The chain uses TRBV18 and TRBJ2-7; 9 nucleotides agree with TRBD1. The CDR3 is 14 residues long. The germline gives CDR1 KGHSH, CDR2 LQKENI. J gave up 4 bases and V 0 bases, and 1 base lay outside the gene matches.

J is TRBJ2-1 and V is TRBV9; D not resolved. Per germline, CDR1 SGDLS and CDR2 YYNGEE. The CDR3 extends over 14 amino acids. V lost 0 bases, J lost 10 bases, and 14 bases lay in between. Written as DNA, the CDR3 is TGTGCCAGCAGCGTAGGACAATTTTTCGTGGAGCAGTTCTTC. Its protein is CASSVGQFFVEQFF.

The rearrangement links TRBV2 to TRBJ1-5; D remains unclear. The germline V and J ends were trimmed by 5 bases and 0 bases, with 11 bases remaining between them. Looked up from germline, CDR1 is SNHLY and CDR2 is FYNNEI. The CDR3 runs 15 residues. The CDR3, as DNA: TGTGCCAGCAGTCTTCAGGCTTATAGCAATCAGCCCCAGCATTTT. Translation gives CASSLQAYSNQPQHF.

The genes are TRBV2 and TRBJ2-7, with D possibly matching TRBD1 (5 bases). The CDR3 sequence is 13 residues long. Looked up from germline, CDR1 is SNHLY and CDR2 is FYNNEI. V shed 10 bases and J shed 2 bases, with 15 bases lying between them. CDR3 sequence (DNA): TGTGCCACCTCGACAGTTTCTACCTACGAGCAGTACTTC. This gives the protein CATSTVSTYEQYF.

The chain uses TRBV6-1 and TRBJ1-1, with 11 bases fitting TRBD1. The V gene's germline CDR1 is MNHNS and CDR2 SASEGT. Germline trimming cut 6 bases from V and 0 bases from J; bases unmatched to any gene: 3. The CDR3 covers 15 residues. In nucleotides, the CDR3 is TGTGCCAGCAGGGGGACAGGGGGTATGAACACTGAAGCTTTCTTT. It yields the protein CASRGTGGMNTEAFF.

This clone was detected ten times or more. The V call is TRBV7-9, the J call TRBJ1-2, with D unclear. The CDR3 sequence is 15 residues long. Trimming cost V 5 bases and J 8 bases, with 21 bases left between them. Per germline, CDR1 SEHNR and CDR2 FQNEAQ (reference sequence). This CDR3 is CASSTFPLNPQGYTF. In DNA, the CDR3 is TGTGCCAGCAGCACCTTCCCCCTTAATCCCCAGGGCTACACCTTC.

The chain has TRBV27 and TRBJ2-1; 11 nucleotides line up with TRBD2. CDR3 size: 15 residues. The germline V gene has CDR1 MNHEY and CDR2 SMNVEV (reference sequence). Unmatched junction bases numbered 4, after V lost 3 bases and J lost 6 bases. The CDR3 sequence: CASSFSGLAGNEQFF. DNA for the CDR3: TGTGCCAGCAGTTTCAGCGGACTAGCGGGCAATGAGCAGTTCTTC.

The DNA of the CDR3 is TGTGCCAGTAGTCCGCTGACAGGGTGGGATGAAAAACTGTTTTTT. This translates into CASSPLTGWDEKLFF. The chain carries TRBV19 and TRBJ1-4, with TRBD1 matching 7 bases. Germline lookup yields CDR1 LNHDA and CDR2 SQIVND (reference sequence). The junction had 9 bases not matched to a gene; V was cut back by 5 bases and J by 6 bases. The CDR3 runs 15 residues.

The genes are TRBV5-1 and TRBJ1-3, with TRBD1 matching 9 bases. CDR3 size: 16 residues. The V gene end was trimmed by 3 bases and the J gene end by 0 bases; junction bases not matched to a gene: 4. Germline-derived CDR1 and CDR2 are SGHRS and YFSETQ. The CDR3 spells CASSSGTGSSGNTIYF. The CDR3 nucleotides read TGCGCCAGCAGCTCCGGGACAGGGAGCTCTGGAAACACCATATATTTT.

V and J are TRBV5-4 and TRBJ2-3; D is undetermined. From germline, CDR1 is SGHNT and CDR2 YYREEE (reference sequence). Trimming cost V 3 bases and J 1 base, with 3 bases left between them. This CDR3 contains 12 residues. This chain's CDR3 is CASSSGTDTQYF. The CDR3 coding sequence is TGTGCCAGCAGCTCAGGCACAGATACGCAGTATTTT. The variable domain in full, completed from reference TRBV5-4 and TRBJ2-3, reads ETGVTQSPTHLIKTRGQQVTLRCSSQSGHNTVSWYQQALGQGPQFIFQYYREEENGRGNFPPRFSGLQFPNYSSELNVNALELDDSALYLCASSSGTDTQYFGPGTRLTVL.

The rearrangement joins TRBV5-4 to TRBJ1-1; tentatively, D is TRBD1 (5 bases). V gave up 5 bases and J gave up 1 base, with 12 bases separating them. This CDR3 comprises 14 residues. Germline V CDR1 and CDR2: SGHNT, YYREEE (reference sequence). CDR3 amino acids: CASRPYTGNTEAFF. CDR3 nucleotides: TGTGCCAGCAGGCCCTATACAGGGAACACTGAAGCTTTCTTT.

The chain's CDR3 is CASSPSSDYGYTF. In DNA, the CDR3 is TGTGCCAGCAGCCCCAGTTCTGACTATGGCTACACCTTC. The chain uses TRBV7-9 and TRBJ1-2; no reliable D call. This CDR3 contains 13 residues. Trimming removed 5 bases at V and 3 bases at J, with 10 bases between. Germline V gene sequence: CDR1 SEHNR, CDR2 FQNEAQ (reference sequence).